A selection of T cell receptor beta chains follows, all from one sample in a study of cytomegalovirus exposure and HLA in healthy donors. Clones were read by immunoSEQ multiplex PCR, and TCRdb kept only the in-frame ones, dropping some. The sample table sets out under 70,000 clones. Sequenced input: PBMCs. The receptors come from a woman younger than 35 in good health and CMV-seronegative. The CDR3 runs from the conserved cysteine through the conserved F or W. The D gene is left open where the match is weak.

J gene	D gene	V gene	CDR3 protein	CDR3 DNA
TRBJ1-3	.	TRBV18	CASSPSGDSGNTIYF	TGTGCCAGCTCACCCTCAGGGGACTCTGGAAACACCATATATTTT
TRBJ2-1	.	TRBV4-2	CASSQEPTTGYNEQFF	TGTGCCAGCAGCCAAGAACCCACTACGGGTTACAATGAGCAGTTCTTC
TRBJ1-1	TRBD1	TRBV7-8	CASSLEGQSNTEAFF	TGTGCCAGCAGCTTGGAGGGACAGTCAAACACTGAAGCTTTCTTT
TRBJ2-4	TRBD1	TRBV5-6	CASSSQQGAHKSIKNIQYF	TGTGCCAGCAGCTCCCAACAGGGGGCGCATAAGTCGATCAAAAACATTCAGTACTTC
TRBJ1-6	TRBD1	TRBV18	CASSLQGQGAGSPLHF	TGTGCCAGCTCACTGCAGGGACAGGGGGCAGGTTCACCCCTCCACTTT
TRBJ1-5	.	TRBV11-2	CASSLGSWAGFNQPQHF	TGTGCCAGCAGCTTAGGATCGTGGGCAGGGTTCAATCAGCCCCAGCATTTT
TRBJ1-2	TRBD1	TRBV6-5	CASRGRGSYGYTF	TGTGCCAGCAGGGGCAGGGGGTCTTATGGCTACACCTTC
TRBJ1-5	TRBD1	TRBV10-3	CAISPQGVNQPQHF	TGTGCCATCAGTCCTCAGGGGGTCAATCAGCCCCAGCATTTT
TRBJ2-2	.	TRBV29-1	CSVEGYSGELFF	TGCAGCGTTGAAGGGTACAGCGGGGAGCTGTTTTTT
TRBJ2-2	TRBD2	TRBV27	CASSPSGRNTGELFF	TGTGCCAGCAGCCCCAGCGGGAGGAACACCGGGGAGCTGTTTTTT
TRBJ2-5	.	TRBV4-2	CASSQDPSRQETQYF	TGTGCCAGCAGCCAAGATCCTTCTAGACAAGAGACCCAGTACTTC
TRBJ1-2	TRBD1	TRBV5-6	CASSFLGQANYGYTF	TGTGCCAGCAGCTTCCTCGGACAGGCTAATTATGGCTACACCTTC
TRBJ2-1	.	TRBV4-2	CASSKLEGVNEQFF	TGTGCCAGCAGCAAGCTAGAAGGGGTCAATGAGCAGTTCTTC
TRBJ1-2	.	TRBV5-1	CASRQGGGNYGYTF	TGCGCCAGCCGCCAAGGGGGGGGTAACTATGGCTACACCTTC
TRBJ1-2	.	TRBV5-4	CASSLTGGYTF	TGTGCCAGCAGCTTAACGGGTGGCTACACCTTC
TRBJ2-3	TRBD2	TRBV11-1	CASSSTSGGDTQYF	TGTGCCAGCAGCTCAACTAGCGGTGGAGATACGCAGTATTTT
TRBJ1-5	TRBD1	TRBV28	CASRGTDNQPQHF	TGTGCCAGCAGGGGGACAGACAATCAGCCCCAGCATTTT
TRBJ1-5	.	TRBV4-1	CASSLSIPVVRPQHF	TGCGCCAGCAGCCTTTCCATTCCGGTCGTTCGGCCCCAGCATTTT
TRBJ2-7	TRBD2	TRBV30	CAWSVLSGRASYEQYF	TGTGCCTGGAGTGTACTGAGCGGGAGGGCCTCGTACGAGCAGTACTTC
TRBJ2-5	TRBD2	TRBV5-1	CASSLNAGEETQYF	TGCGCCAGCAGCTTGAACGCGGGGGAAGAGACCCAGTACTTC
TRBJ1-6	TRBD1	TRBV5-1	CASSLAHRGESDSPLHF	TGCGCCAGCAGCTTGGCCCACAGGGGGGAGTCAGATTCACCCCTCCACTTT
TRBJ2-1	.	TRBV25-1	CASSERVADNEQFF	TGTGCCAGCAGTGAGCGGGTGGCCGACAATGAGCAGTTCTTC
TRBJ2-7	.	TRBV11-1	CASSSDSSSYEQYF	TGTGCCAGCAGCTCGGACTCTAGCTCCTACGAGCAGTACTTC
TRBJ1-1	.	TRBV7-9	CASSLGRVGNTEAFF	TGTGCCAGCAGCTTAGGACGGGTAGGGAACACTGAAGCTTTCTTT
TRBJ1-5	TRBD1	TRBV30	CAWDRGLSNQPQHF	TGTGCCTGGGACAGGGGGCTTAGCAATCAGCCCCAGCATTTT
TRBJ2-3	.	TRBV4-2	CASSHPGMGTDTQYF	TGTGCCAGCAGCCACCCAGGGATGGGCACAGATACGCAGTATTTT
TRBJ1-1	.	TRBV7-3	CASSLTGNTEAFF	TGTGCCAGCAGCTTGACAGGGAACACTGAAGCTTTCTTT
TRBJ2-7	TRBD2	TRBV2	CASSEQWGGQMEQYF	TGTGCCAGCAGTGAACAATGGGGAGGGCAGATGGAGCAGTACTTC
TRBJ1-5	TRBD1	TRBV5-1	CASSSAPQGAGQPQHF	TGCGCCAGCAGCTCAGCGCCACAGGGGGCCGGTCAGCCCCAGCATTTT
TRBJ1-1	.	TRBV7-2	CASSLMGVGTTEAFF	TGTGCCAGCAGCTTAATGGGGGTTGGGACAACTGAAGCTTTCTTT
TRBJ1-2	.	TRBV6-1	CASSPGPHNLYGYTF	TGTGCCAGCAGTCCGGGTCCCCATAACCTCTATGGCTACACCTTC
TRBJ1-1	TRBD1	TRBV7-2	CASSLSGQGNMAFF	TGTGCCAGCAGCTTATCGGGACAGGGGAATATGGCTTTCTTT
TRBJ1-6	.	TRBV18	CASSPGGKDSPLHF	TGTGCCAGCTCACCAGGGGGGAAGGATTCACCCCTCCACTTT
TRBJ2-3	TRBD2	TRBV30	CAWRLAGGNTQYF	TGTGCCTGGAGACTAGCGGGGGGCAATACGCAGTATTTT
TRBJ1-6	TRBD1	TRBV11-2	CASSSLDRVNSPLHF	TGTGCCAGCAGCTCGCTGGACAGGGTGAATTCACCCCTCCACTTT
TRBJ1-2	.	TRBV18	CASSPARTPRLGYTF	TGTGCCAGCTCACCAGCTCGGACACCCCGTCTTGGCTACACCTTC
TRBJ1-2	TRBD1	TRBV4-2	CASSRSPGQALNGYTF	TGTGCCAGCAGCCGGAGCCCGGGACAGGCACTCAATGGCTACACCTTC
TRBJ2-5	.	TRBV7-2	CASSQGFQVETQYF	TGTGCCAGCAGCCAGGGTTTTCAGGTTGAGACCCAGTACTTC
TRBJ2-7	.	TRBV19	CASSIGGGAPYEQYF	TGTGCCAGTAGTATAGGAGGTGGGGCGCCTTACGAGCAGTACTTC
TRBJ1-1	.	TRBV11-2	CASSLVGRGAFF	TGTGCCAGCAGCTTAGTCGGGCGAGGGGCTTTCTTT
TRBJ2-5	.	TRBV19	CATQGGRVETQYF	TGTGCCACCCAGGGGGGCAGGGTGGAGACCCAGTACTTC
TRBJ1-1	.	TRBV5-4	CASSWGVGNTEAFF	TGTGCCAGCAGCTGGGGGGTGGGTAACACTGAAGCTTTCTTT
TRBJ2-3	.	TRBV29-1	CSVDKTGAGADTQYF	TGCAGCGTGGACAAGACAGGGGCGGGGGCAGATACGCAGTATTTT
TRBJ2-7	.	TRBV12-5	CASGRRSTGKNYF	TGTGCTAGTGGCCGCAGATCGACAGGAAAAAATTACTTC
TRBJ1-4	.	TRBV18	CASSPTPPLATNEKLFF	TGTGCCAGCTCGCCGACACCTCCGCTTGCAACTAATGAAAAACTGTTTTTT
TRBJ2-7	.	TRBV2	CASSVRRNSYEQYF	TGTGCCAGCAGTGTTAGGCGGAACTCCTACGAGCAGTACTTC
TRBJ1-3	.	TRBV5-1	CASKDGNWAGNTIYF	TGCGCCAGCAAAGACGGGAACTGGGCTGGAAACACCATATATTTT
TRBJ1-2	TRBD1	TRBV11-2	CASSLSGTGGASYTF	TGTGCCAGCAGCTTAAGCGGGACAGGGGGCGCGAGCTACACCTTC
TRBJ1-1	.	TRBV15	CATIRNQGSTEAFF	TGTGCCACCATACGAAATCAGGGTAGCACTGAAGCTTTCTTT
TRBJ2-7	.	TRBV6-1	CASSETLTYEQYF	TGTGCCAGCAGTGAAACGCTAACCTACGAGCAGTACTTC
TRBJ2-5	.	TRBV5-1	CASSFGQGETQYF	TGCGCCAGCAGCTTCGGGCAGGGAGAGACCCAGTACTTC
TRBJ2-7	.	TRBV6-1	CATAGVYEQYF	TGTGCCACCGCAGGGGTCTACGAGCAGTACTTC